This T cell receptor beta chain stems from a study of patients and donors after allogeneic stem cell transplantation. MiXCR was run by TCRdb on the RT-PCR reads, yielding one entry per CDR3 protein. The data show roughly 960,000 distinct CDR3 sequences, with roughly 18% seen just once and about 6% held by the top ten. Germline CDR1 is SGHAT and CDR2 is FQNNGV. This CDR3 region has 18 residues. The V end lost 0 bases, the J end lost 4 bases, and 19 bases lay between the germline ends. The source material was blood, either unsorted or a sorted T cell fraction (not recorded which). This clonotype originated in a human donor who was either an allogeneic HSCT recipient or a stem cell or donor lymphocyte infusion donor (not recorded which). It is not recorded whose cells these are; they may come from a transplant donor. The chain links TRBV11-2 to TRBJ2-1; D perhaps matches TRBD2 (6 bases). The CDR3 DNA follows: TGTGCCAGCAGCTTAGAGGCCCCATGGGCGGGACGATACAATGAGCAGTTCTTC. It yields the protein CASSLEAPWAGRYNEQFF. The full variable domain, completed using reference TRBV11-2 and TRBJ2-1, is EAGVAQSPRYKIIEKRQSVAFWCNPISGHATLYWYQQILGQGPKLLIQFQNNGVVDDSQLPKDRFSAERLKGVDSTLKIQPAKLEDSAVYLCASSLEAPWAGRYNEQFFGPGTRLTVL.